This TCR beta chain was captured by sequencing in a study of blood T cell repertoires in COVID-19. Trimming removed 11 bases from V and 1 base from J, with 15 bases in between. Germline CDR1 WNHNN, CDR2 SYGVQD (reference sequence). CDR3 length: 14 amino acids. Only a few counts were recorded for this clone. Only in-frame clones appear in the TCRdb table, and some are missing; sequencing was by immunoSEQ multiplex PCR. The sample shows 70,000 to 80,000 clones, roughly 80% of them seen only once. The TCR comes from a man older than 75 with acute or convalescent COVID-19. The chain combines TRBV10-1 with TRBJ1-3; no definite D call. The sample was peripheral blood. The CDR3 is CAANLVRSGNTIYF. The CDR3 coding sequence is TGCGCCGCCAATTTAGTCCGATCTGGAAACACCATATATTTT.